Listed below are T cell receptor beta chains from one sample, sequenced in a study of cytotoxic CD8 clonotypes in ibrutinib-treated CLL. TCRdb's table, derived via immunoSEQ multiplex PCR, lists solely in-frame clones and lacks some. The repertoire consists of some 27,000 clones, with approximately 57% occurring once and the leading ten covering around 5%. The input for sequencing was PBMCs, taken before ibrutinib treatment. Every receptor here comes from a human donor with chronic lymphocytic leukemia. The CDR3 runs from the conserved cysteine through the conserved F or W. The D gene is left open where the match is weak. A clone size is listed for some rows: how often the clone was seen (once, few, many), or a class if it is expanded.

d_call: -
clone_size: -
v_call: TRBV27
j_call: TRBJ1-2
cdr3_aa: CASSRTAMGLDGYTF
cdr3_nt: TGTGCCAGCAGTAGGACAGCTATGGGGCTCGATGGCTACACCTTC

d_call: -
clone_size: -
v_call: TRBV29-1
j_call: TRBJ1-2
cdr3_aa: CSLGGNYGYTF
cdr3_nt: TGCAGCCTTGGAGGGAACTATGGCTACACCTTC

d_call: TRBD1
clone_size: -
v_call: TRBV9
j_call: TRBJ1-3
cdr3_aa: CASSVADRTGGSGNTIYF
cdr3_nt: TGTGCCAGCAGCGTAGCCGATAGAACAGGGGGCTCTGGAAACACCATATATTTT

d_call: -
clone_size: -
v_call: TRBV11-2
j_call: TRBJ2-7
cdr3_aa: CASSPGAYSSYEQYF
cdr3_nt: TGTGCCAGCAGCCCCGGGGCCTACTCTTCCTACGAGCAGTACTTC

d_call: -
clone_size: -
v_call: TRBV6-5
j_call: TRBJ1-2
cdr3_aa: CASRKRGEYGYTF
cdr3_nt: TGTGCCAGCAGAAAAAGGGGCGAGTATGGCTACACCTTC

d_call: TRBD2
clone_size: -
v_call: TRBV7-2
j_call: TRBJ2-1
cdr3_aa: CASSLVTSGGSSYNEQFF
cdr3_nt: TGTGCCAGCAGCTTAGTTACTAGCGGGGGTAGTTCCTACAATGAGCAGTTCTTC

d_call: -
clone_size: -
v_call: TRBV28
j_call: TRBJ2-7
cdr3_aa: CASSFRGAEQYF
cdr3_nt: TGTGCCAGCAGTTTTCGGGGCGCCGAGCAGTACTTC

d_call: -
clone_size: once
v_call: TRBV5-5
j_call: TRBJ1-1
cdr3_aa: CASSLRQRTEAFF
cdr3_nt: TGTGCCAGCAGCTTGAGACAGAGAACTGAAGCTTTCTTT

d_call: TRBD2
clone_size: -
v_call: TRBV28
j_call: TRBJ2-1
cdr3_aa: CASSLEGGRWFNEQFF
cdr3_nt: TGTGCCAGCAGTTTAGAGGGCGGGAGGTGGTTCAATGAGCAGTTCTTC

d_call: -
clone_size: -
v_call: TRBV29-1
j_call: TRBJ1-1
cdr3_aa: CSVDPFTGPKFGFTEAFF
cdr3_nt: TGCAGCGTTGACCCGTTCACCGGGCCCAAATTTGGTTTCACTGAAGCTTTCTTT

d_call: TRBD2
clone_size: -
v_call: TRBV5-1
j_call: TRBJ2-3
cdr3_aa: CASSLGTSGPLDTQYF
cdr3_nt: TGCGCCAGCAGCTTGGGGACTAGCGGCCCCCTAGATACGCAGTATTTT

d_call: TRBD2
clone_size: -
v_call: TRBV7-6
j_call: TRBJ2-7
cdr3_aa: CASSPEVAGGAEQYF
cdr3_nt: TGTGCCAGCAGCCCAGAGGTAGCGGGAGGGGCCGAGCAGTACTTC

d_call: TRBD2
clone_size: -
v_call: TRBV9
j_call: TRBJ2-5
cdr3_aa: CASSVGLASGRETQYF
cdr3_nt: TGTGCCAGCAGCGTAGGACTCGCCAGCGGGAGGGAGACCCAGTACTTC

d_call: TRBD2
clone_size: -
v_call: TRBV28
j_call: TRBJ2-7
cdr3_aa: CASSLGGGTSYEQYF
cdr3_nt: TGTGCCAGCAGCCTCGGGGGGGGAACCTCCTACGAGCAGTACTTC

d_call: -
clone_size: -
v_call: TRBV2
j_call: TRBJ1-6
cdr3_aa: CASSATLGTPLHF
cdr3_nt: TGTGCCAGCAGTGCCACACTTGGGACACCCCTCCACTTT

d_call: -
clone_size: -
v_call: TRBV7-8
j_call: TRBJ2-7
cdr3_aa: CASSWLGPSYEQYF
cdr3_nt: TGTGCCAGCAGTTGGTTGGGACCCTCCTACGAGCAGTACTTC

d_call: -
clone_size: -
v_call: TRBV9
j_call: TRBJ2-3
cdr3_aa: CASSVFPVDTQYF
cdr3_nt: TGTGCCAGCAGCGTTTTCCCCGTGGATACGCAGTATTTT

d_call: -
clone_size: -
v_call: TRBV28
j_call: TRBJ2-3
cdr3_aa: CASRPTGRGGLDTQYF
cdr3_nt: TGTGCCAGCAGGCCCACGGGGAGAGGAGGGTTAGATACGCAGTATTTT

d_call: -
clone_size: few
v_call: TRBV7-9
j_call: TRBJ1-6
cdr3_aa: CASSPRQEQYNSPLHF
cdr3_nt: TGTGCCAGCAGCCCCCGACAGGAGCAATATAATTCACCCCTCCACTTT

d_call: -
clone_size: -
v_call: TRBV5-8
j_call: TRBJ2-7
cdr3_aa: CASSLGAGTGYEQYF
cdr3_nt: TGTGCCAGCAGCTTGGGGGCAGGGACTGGCTACGAGCAGTACTTC

d_call: TRBD2
clone_size: -
v_call: TRBV28
j_call: TRBJ2-3
cdr3_aa: CASSPAGRRLAYQDTQYF
cdr3_nt: TGTGCCAGCAGTCCAGCAGGTCGACGACTAGCGTATCAAGATACGCAGTATTTT

d_call: TRBD2
clone_size: -
v_call: TRBV15
j_call: TRBJ2-7
cdr3_aa: CATSRAGGTYEQYF
cdr3_nt: TGTGCCACCAGCAGAGCGGGAGGAACCTACGAGCAGTACTTC

d_call: -
clone_size: few
v_call: TRBV10-3
j_call: TRBJ1-2
cdr3_aa: CAIRRGVSLDGYTF
cdr3_nt: TGTGCCATCAGGCGGGGGGTGTCCCTAGATGGCTACACCTTC